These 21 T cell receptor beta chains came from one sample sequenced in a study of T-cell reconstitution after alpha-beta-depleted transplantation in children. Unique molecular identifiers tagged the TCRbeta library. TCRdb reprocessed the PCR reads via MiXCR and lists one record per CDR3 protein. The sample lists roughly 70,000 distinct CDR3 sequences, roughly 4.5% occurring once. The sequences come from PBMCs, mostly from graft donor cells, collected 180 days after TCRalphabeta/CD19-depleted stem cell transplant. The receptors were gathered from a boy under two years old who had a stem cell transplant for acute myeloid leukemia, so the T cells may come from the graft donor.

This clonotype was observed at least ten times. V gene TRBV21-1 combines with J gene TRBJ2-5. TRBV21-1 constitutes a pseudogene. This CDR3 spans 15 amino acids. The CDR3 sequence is CASSKVPAYQETQYF. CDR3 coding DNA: TGTGCCAGCAGCAAAGTACCAGCGTACCAAGAGACCCAGTACTTC.

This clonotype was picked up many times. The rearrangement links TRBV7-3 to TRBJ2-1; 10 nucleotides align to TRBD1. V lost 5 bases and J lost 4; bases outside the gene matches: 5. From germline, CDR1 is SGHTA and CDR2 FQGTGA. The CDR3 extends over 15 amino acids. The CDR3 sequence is CASSIDRGRYNEQFF. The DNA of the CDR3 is TGTGCCAGCAGCATCGACAGGGGGCGATACAATGAGCAGTTCTTC. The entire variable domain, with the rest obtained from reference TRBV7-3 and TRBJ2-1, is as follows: GAGVSQTPSNKVTEKGKYVELRCDPISGHTALYWYRQSLGQGPEFLIYFQGTGAADDSGLPNDRFFAVRPEGSVSTLKIQRTERGDSAVYLCASSIDRGRYNEQFFGPGTRLTVL.

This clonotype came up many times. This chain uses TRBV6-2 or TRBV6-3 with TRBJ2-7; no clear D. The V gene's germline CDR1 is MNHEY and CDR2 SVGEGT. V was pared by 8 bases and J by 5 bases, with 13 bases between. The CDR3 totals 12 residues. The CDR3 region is CASGRSFDEQYF. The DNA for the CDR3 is TGTGCCAGCGGGCGGTCTTTCGACGAGCAGTACTTC.

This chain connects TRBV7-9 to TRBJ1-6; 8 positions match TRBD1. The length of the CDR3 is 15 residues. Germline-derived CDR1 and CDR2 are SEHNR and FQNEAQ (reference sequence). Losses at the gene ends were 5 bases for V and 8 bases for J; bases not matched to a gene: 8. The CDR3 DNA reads TGTGCCAGCAGCCCTCCCCGGACAGGGTATTCACCCCTCCACTTT. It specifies CASSPPRTGYSPLHF.

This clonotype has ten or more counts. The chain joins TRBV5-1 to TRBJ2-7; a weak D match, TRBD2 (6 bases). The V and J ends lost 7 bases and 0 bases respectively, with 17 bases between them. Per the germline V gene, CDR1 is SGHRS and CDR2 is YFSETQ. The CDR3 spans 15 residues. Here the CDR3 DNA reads TGCGCCAGCGTGGAGGGGCACGGAAGCTCCTACGAGCAGTACGTC. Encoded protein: CASVEGHGSSYEQYV.

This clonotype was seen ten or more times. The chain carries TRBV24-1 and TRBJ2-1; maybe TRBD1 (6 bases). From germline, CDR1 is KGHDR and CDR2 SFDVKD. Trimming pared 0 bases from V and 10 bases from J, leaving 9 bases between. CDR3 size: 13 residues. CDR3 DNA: TGTGCCACCAGTGATTTGCCCAGGGGAGAGCAGTTCTTC. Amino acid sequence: CATSDLPRGEQFF.

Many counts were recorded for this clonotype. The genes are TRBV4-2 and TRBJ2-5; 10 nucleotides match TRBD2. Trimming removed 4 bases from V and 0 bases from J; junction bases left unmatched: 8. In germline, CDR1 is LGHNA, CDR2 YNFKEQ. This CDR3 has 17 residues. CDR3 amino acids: CASSLGTSVLYQETQYF. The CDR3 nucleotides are TGTGCCAGCAGCCTTGGGACTAGCGTCTTGTACCAAGAGACCCAGTACTTC.

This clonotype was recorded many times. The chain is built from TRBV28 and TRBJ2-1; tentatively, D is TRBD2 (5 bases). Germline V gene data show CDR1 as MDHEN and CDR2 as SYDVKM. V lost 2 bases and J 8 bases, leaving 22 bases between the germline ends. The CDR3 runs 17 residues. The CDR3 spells CASSLDPSSQMYHEQFF. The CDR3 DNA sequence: TGTGCCAGCAGTTTAGACCCTAGCTCTCAAATGTATCATGAGCAGTTCTTC.

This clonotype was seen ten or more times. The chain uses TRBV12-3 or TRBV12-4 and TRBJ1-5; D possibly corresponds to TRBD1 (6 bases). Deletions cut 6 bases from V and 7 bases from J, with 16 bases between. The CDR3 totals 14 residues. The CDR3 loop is CASSLRQEGQPQHF. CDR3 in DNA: TGTGCCAGCAGCCTACGACAGGAAGGACAGCCCCAGCATTTT.

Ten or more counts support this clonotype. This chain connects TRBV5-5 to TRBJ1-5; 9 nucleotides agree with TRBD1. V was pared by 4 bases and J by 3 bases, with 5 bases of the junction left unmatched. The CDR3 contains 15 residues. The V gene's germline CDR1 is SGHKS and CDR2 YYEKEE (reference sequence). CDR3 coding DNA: TGTGCCAGCAGCCCGGGGACAGGGAACAATCAGCCCCAGCATTTT. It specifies CASSPGTGNNQPQHF.

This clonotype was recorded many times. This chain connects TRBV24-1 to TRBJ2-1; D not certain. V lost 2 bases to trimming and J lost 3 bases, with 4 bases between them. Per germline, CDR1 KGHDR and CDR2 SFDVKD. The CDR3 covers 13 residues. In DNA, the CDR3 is TGTGCCACCAGTGATTCCCACTACAATGAGCAGTTCTTC. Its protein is CATSDSHYNEQFF.

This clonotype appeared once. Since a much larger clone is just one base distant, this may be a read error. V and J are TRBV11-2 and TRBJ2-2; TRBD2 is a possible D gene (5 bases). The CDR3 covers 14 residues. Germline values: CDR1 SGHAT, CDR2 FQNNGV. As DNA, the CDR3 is TGTGCCAGCAGCTTATCTCCCGACGCCGGGGAGCCGTTTTTT. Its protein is CASSLSPDAGEPFF.

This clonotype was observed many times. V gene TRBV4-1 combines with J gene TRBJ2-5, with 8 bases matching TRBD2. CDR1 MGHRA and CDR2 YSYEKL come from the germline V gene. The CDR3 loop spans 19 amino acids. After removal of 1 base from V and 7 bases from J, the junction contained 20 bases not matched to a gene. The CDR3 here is CASSQAPREGWARFGTQYF. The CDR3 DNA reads TGCGCCAGCAGCCAAGCCCCACGGGAGGGGTGGGCGAGGTTTGGGACCCAGTACTTC.

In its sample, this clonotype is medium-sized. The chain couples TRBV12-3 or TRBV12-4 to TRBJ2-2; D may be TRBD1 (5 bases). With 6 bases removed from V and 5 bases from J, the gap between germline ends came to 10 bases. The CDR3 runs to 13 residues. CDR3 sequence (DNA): TGTGCCAGCAGGGCCCAGGGAACCGGGGAGCTGTTTTTT. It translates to CASRAQGTGELFF.

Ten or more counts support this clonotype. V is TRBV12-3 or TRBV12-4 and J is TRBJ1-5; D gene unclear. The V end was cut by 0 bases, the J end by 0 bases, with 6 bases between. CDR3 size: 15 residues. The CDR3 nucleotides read TGTGCCAGCAGTTTAGCGCAGAATAGCAATCAGCCCCAGCATTTT. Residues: CASSLAQNSNQPQHF.

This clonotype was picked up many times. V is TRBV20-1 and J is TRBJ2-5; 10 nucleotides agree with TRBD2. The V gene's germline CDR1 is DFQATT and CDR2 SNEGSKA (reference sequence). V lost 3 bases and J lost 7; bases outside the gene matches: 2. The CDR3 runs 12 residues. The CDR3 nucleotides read TGCAGTGCTAGCCCTAGCGGGGGGACCCAGTACTTC. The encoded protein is CSASPSGGTQYF.

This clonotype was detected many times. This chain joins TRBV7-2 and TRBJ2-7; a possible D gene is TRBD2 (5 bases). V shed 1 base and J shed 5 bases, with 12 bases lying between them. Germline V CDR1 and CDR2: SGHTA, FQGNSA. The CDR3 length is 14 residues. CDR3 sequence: CASSLGSGINEQYF. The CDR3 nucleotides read TGTGCCAGCAGCTTAGGATCCGGGATCAACGAGCAGTACTTC.

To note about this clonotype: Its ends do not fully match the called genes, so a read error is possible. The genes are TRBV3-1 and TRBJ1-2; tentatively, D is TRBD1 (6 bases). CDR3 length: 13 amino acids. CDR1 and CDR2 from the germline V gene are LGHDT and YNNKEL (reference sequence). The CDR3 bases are TGTGCCTGCAGTTCGAGGAACAGGGTTGACTACACCTTC. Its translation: CACSSRNRVDYTF.

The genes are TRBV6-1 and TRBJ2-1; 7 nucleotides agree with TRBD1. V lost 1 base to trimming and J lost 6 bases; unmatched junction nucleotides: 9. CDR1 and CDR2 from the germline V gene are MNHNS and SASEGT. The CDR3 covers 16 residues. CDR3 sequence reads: CASSEVIGQVFNEQFF. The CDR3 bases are TGTGCCAGCAGTGAAGTGATCGGACAGGTCTTCAATGAGCAGTTCTTC.

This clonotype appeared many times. The CDR3 region is CASSSDSGGTLYEQYF. DNA for the CDR3: TGTGCCAGCAGTTCCGATAGCGGGGGGACCCTCTACGAGCAGTACTTC. The V and J genes are TRBV12-3 or TRBV12-4 and TRBJ2-7, with 10 bases aligning to TRBD2. V trimming: 4 bases; J trimming: 3 bases; junction bases outside the gene matches: 9. The length of the CDR3 is 16 residues.

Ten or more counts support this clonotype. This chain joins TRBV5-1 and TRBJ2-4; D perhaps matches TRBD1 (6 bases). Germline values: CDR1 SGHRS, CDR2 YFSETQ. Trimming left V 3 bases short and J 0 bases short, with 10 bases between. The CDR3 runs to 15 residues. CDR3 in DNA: TGCGCCAGCAGCTCCACAGGGACAGCCAAAAACATTCAGTACTTC. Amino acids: CASSSTGTAKNIQYF.